This record looks at one T cell receptor beta chain sequence and its context. This sample stems from a study of Tregs in tolerant kidney transplant recipients. This table comes from immunoSEQ multiplex PCR, and its TCRdb copy is limited to in-frame clones, with some not included. The table has over 60,000 clones, about 89% seen once. Sequencing was performed on CD4+ T cells from blood, taken before the transplant. This TCR was recovered from a human donor who received a combined kidney and bone marrow transplant.

The chain's CDR3 is CASSYRSSGRRSSYNEQFF. CDR3 in DNA: TGCGCCAGCAGTTATCGAAGTAGCGGGAGGCGAAGCTCCTACAATGAGCAGTTCTTC. The chain joins TRBV10-2 to TRBJ2-1, with 10 bases matching TRBD2. The CDR3 contains 19 residues. J was trimmed by 0 bases and V by 5 bases; bases with no gene match: 13. CDR1 is WSHSY, CDR2 SAAADI, per germline.